This T cell receptor (beta chain) originates from a study of shared clonotypes between healthy human individuals. Study-wide results and caveats: How much donors shared clonotypes was expected to be affected by sequencing depth.

TCRdb keeps only in-frame clones here, not all; method: immunoSEQ multiplex PCR. The repertoire has a few million clones, approximately 90% of them found once; the top ten carry 0.14%. A word on this clone: What it recognizes is unknown.

The ends were cut back, 4 bases at V and 4 bases at J, with 13 bases in the middle. CDR1 is SGHDN and CDR2 is FVKESK in the germline V gene. The CDR3 has 14 residues. The donors were all Caucasian adults (living in Nashville, Tennessee). Sequenced input: naive CD4+ T cells sorted from blood. Documented subset: CD45RA+ positively selected. The J gene is TRBJ1-2, the V gene TRBV14; D ambiguous. This TCR came from a man aged 18-30 years in good health. CDR3 in DNA: TGTGCCAGCAGCCTCGGTTGGACGTCCTATGGCTACACCTTC. Protein: CASSLGWTSYGYTF.